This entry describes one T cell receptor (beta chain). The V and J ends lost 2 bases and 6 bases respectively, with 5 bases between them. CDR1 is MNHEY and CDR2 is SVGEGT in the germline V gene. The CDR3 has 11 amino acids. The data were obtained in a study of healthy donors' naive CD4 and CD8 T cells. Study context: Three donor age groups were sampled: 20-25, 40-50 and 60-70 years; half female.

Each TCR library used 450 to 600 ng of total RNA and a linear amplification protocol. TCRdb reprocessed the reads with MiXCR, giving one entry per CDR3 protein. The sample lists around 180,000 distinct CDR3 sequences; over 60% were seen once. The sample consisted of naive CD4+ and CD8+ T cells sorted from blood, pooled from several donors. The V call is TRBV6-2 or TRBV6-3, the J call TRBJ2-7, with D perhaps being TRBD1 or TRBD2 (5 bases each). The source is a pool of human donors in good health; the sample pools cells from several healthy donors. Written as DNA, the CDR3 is TGTGCCAGCAGTTACGGGGGCGAGCAGTACTTC. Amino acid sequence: CASSYGGEQYF.